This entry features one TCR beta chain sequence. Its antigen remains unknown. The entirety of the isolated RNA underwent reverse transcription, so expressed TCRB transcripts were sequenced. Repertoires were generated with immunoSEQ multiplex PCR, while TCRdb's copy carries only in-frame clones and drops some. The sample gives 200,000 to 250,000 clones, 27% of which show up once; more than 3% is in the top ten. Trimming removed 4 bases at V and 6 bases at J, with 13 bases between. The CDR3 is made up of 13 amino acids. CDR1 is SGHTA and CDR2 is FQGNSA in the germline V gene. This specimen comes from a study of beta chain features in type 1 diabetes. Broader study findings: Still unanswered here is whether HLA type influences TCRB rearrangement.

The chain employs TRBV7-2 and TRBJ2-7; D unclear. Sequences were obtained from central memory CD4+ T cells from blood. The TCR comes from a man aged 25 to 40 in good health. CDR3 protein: CASSSSPRFEQYF. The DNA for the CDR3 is TGTGCCAGCAGCTCCTCACCTAGGTTCGAGCAGTACTTC.